The subject of this entry is one T cell receptor (beta chain). The table lists this clone with many counts. No antigen is known for it. Base qualities are missing; no much larger clone stands one base away. This sample includes further DNA sequences coding for the same CDR3. This sample was taken from a study of shared clonotypes between healthy human individuals (TCRdb year 2020). Turning to the overall study: The cohort comprised a couple of women and a few men aged 18 to 49 years. Libraries were prepared and TCR repertoires were sequenced by different laboratories using diverse techniques, in order to increase sequencing depth and limit assay-specific biases. To estimate repertoire size and how much clonotypes are shared between individuals, the study performed deep sequencing of blood TCR repertoires from a handful of healthy adults. Each donor's leukapheresis produced roughly between about 0.85 and 10 billion PBMCs.

Using the deep immunoSEQ assay, TCR CDR3 regions were amplified from genomic DNA by multiplex PCR. Genomic DNA extracted from each cell subset was distributed evenly over all wells of several immunoSEQ 96-well plates, and each plate served as one replicate. For unsorted PBMC, each replicate PCR was loaded with roughly 330 ng genomic DNA, equivalent to tens of thousands of T cell genomes. Unsorted PBMC genomic DNA was sequenced across ten immunoSEQ deep assay plates. The purified libraries were quantified using a Qubit 3.0 fluorometer, sized with a Bioanalyzer 2100, and then quantified again using the KAPA Library Quantification kit. Every immunoSEQ 96-well plate was sequenced on a separate single-read 150-cycle Illumina NextSeq 550 flow cell. The published analysis was carried out like this. The immunoSEQ output contained only junctional sequences without quality scores, so filtering could not match that applied to full-length reads. To assign V/J genes and CDR3, sequences were annotated against IMGT germline references using PyIR, a Python wrapper for IgBLAST v1.9. Reads with weak V/J assignments (E-value above 1e-6), missing CDR3, stop codons, out-of-frame junctions, or ambiguous translated residues were removed. A V3J clonotype was defined by an identical inferred V gene, J gene, and CDR3 amino acid sequence. To compute the percentage overlap between repertoires, the number of shared unique clonotypes was divided by the size of the smaller repertoire. Three approaches were used to assess repertoire richness: RTK rarefaction, the Chao1 estimator, and Recon v2.1 estimates of unobserved clonotypes. TCRdb mirrors the immuneACCESS table, restricted to in-frame sequences. Some clones are absent from its copies; in checked studies, under half trace to an unresolved V gene, and the reason for the others is unknown. V, J and clone size are taken as reported in that table, and D and trimming were inferred from the DNA itself. The sample has about 450,000 clones on record, 79% of them singletons. The biggest ten clones account for approximately 12% of the sample.

Healthy HIV-negative adults with no recently reported acute infections or vaccinations were included as donors. All donors were Caucasian adults living in Nashville, Tennessee, USA. For unsorted samples, some 100 million PBMCs were counted and genomic DNA was extracted with the QIAamp DNA Blood Mini kit. Blood was collected by leukapheresis, and PBMCs were isolated by Ficoll-Histopaque density gradient centrifugation and then cryopreserved in liquid nitrogen vapor phase. General conclusions and limits of the study: Sampling was limited to blood, and TCR repertoires in tissue likely differ from TCR repertoires in blood. Pairwise subsampling indicated that sequencing depth was expected to affect the degree of clonotype sharing among donors. The genetic and exposure-history diversity represented was limited by the small number of donors.

V and J are trimmed by 7 bases and 10 bases, and the gene matches miss 12 bases of the junction. Reading from cysteine to phenylalanine, the CDR3 counts 13 amino acids. Of the read, only the CDR3 DNA is kept; its 39 bases are in frame from base 1. CDR1 and CDR2 are read off the germline V gene as SNHLY and FYNNEI. The TCR comes from a woman aged 40 to 50 in good health. Some clones in this sample may be carry-over from other donors' samples. The material sequenced was PBMCs. The sequence is built from TRBV2 and TRBJ1-1, with TRBD1 matching 7 junction bases. The DNA is as follows: TGTGCCAGCAACTGGGACAGCTTAGGGGGAGCTTTCTTT. This gives the protein CASNWDSLGGAFF.